This entry describes one T cell receptor beta chain. No cognate antigen has been identified for it. The record has no base qualities; no much larger clone is one base away. The sample originates from a study of cytomegalovirus exposure and HLA in healthy donors (dated 2017 in TCRdb). Some background on the complete study: An earlier analysis of a few hundred of the donors reported approximately 280 Gb of sequence data and 90 million to 120 million unique TCR beta sequences obtained from approximately 180 million T cells. An early release that covered fewer than 750 HLA-typed donors contained 250 to 350 gigabases of sequencing data and approximately 85 million unique TCR sequences. Among the roughly 390 genotyped donors, under 90% belonged to the genetic ancestry cluster associated with self-reported Caucasian donors. The study was designed to test whether signatures of past pathogen exposure could be identified by cataloging public T cell receptors. The study used immunosequencing to profile the T cell repertoires of several hundred subjects and linked those repertoires to cytomegalovirus serostatus. Along with the 666-subject first cohort, a separate validation cohort of over 90 different subjects was used. To predict cytomegalovirus infection status, the study brought together high-throughput TCR immunosequencing, statistical association of individual TCRs with disease status, and machine learning. A later analysis re-analyzed previously published TCR beta repertoires from several hundred donors and added high-resolution HLA genotyping to study TCR occurrence patterns. The later analysis used no new phenotypic data to find candidate immune exposures, relying instead on TCR beta sequences and their occurrence across donors. An earlier analysis of 587 of the donors applied high-throughput TCR beta sequencing to assess whether each TCR beta V gene segment acted as functional or pseudogenic. Alongside the repertoire data, information on donor age, sex, ethnicity and CMV serostatus was compiled. In a later genetic analysis, genome-wide SNP genotypes for about three fifths of the 666 donors were used, and that subset was treated as a discovery cohort. Every repertoire in the discovery cohort had been generated on one and the same sequencing platform. HLA typing included class I and class II loci at four-digit resolution. The number of donors typed differed by locus, with 629-630 for A, B, C, DRB1 and DQB1, roughly 550 for DQA1, approximately 570 for DPA1, and some 450 for DPB1. A few DR-DQ haplotypes were treated as single units for association and clustering because of strong linkage in the cohort. Among around 400 genotyped donors of the cohort, an average of about 220,000 unique TCR beta nucleotide sequences was sequenced per donor, of which 15% to 20% were non-productive.

The cohort was made up of around 720 healthy bone marrow donors. At the time of sampling, all cohort members were nominally healthy, though unrecorded immune exposures were likely present. The donor tested CMV seronegative and was one of the 352 seronegative cohort members. Each donor provided a peripheral blood sample, and peripheral blood mononuclear cells were used for TCR beta sequencing. The Qiagen DNeasy Blood Extraction Kit was used to extract genomic DNA from the blood cell samples. The paper's findings and limits, for the study overall: According to the authors, the approach could potentially be generalized to other disease states and immunological phenotypes. The presence/absence analyses assumed that sequencing depth was roughly uniform across donors, and that assumption may not be true. A later genetic analysis associated a missense DCLRE1C variant with V-gene and J-gene trimming of TCR beta chains, and an independent cohort replicated the association. A further reported finding was that TCR beta sequences accurately predicted the HLA-A and HLA-B alleles for most subjects in the first cohort. In a later analysis, HLA-associated TCR beta chains showed more clonal expansion and lower generation probabilities than non-associated chains that were equally common. Immune exposure information for the cohort was limited to CMV serostatus. Strong co-occurrence of HLA alleles, especially DR and DQ, made assigning TCR associations to individual alleles difficult. The study listed 150 to 200 TCR beta chains as associated with cytomegalovirus. Linkage disequilibrium might explain the correlated functional status among segregating V segments, but an unknown experimental factor could not be ruled out. A later analysis found that most CMV-associated TCR beta chains appeared HLA-restricted, with HLA associations seemingly driven largely by CMV exposure. Because the 87-base-pair reads could not distinguish some IMGT-functional V segments, including TRBV6-2 and TRBV6-3, those segments were excluded. A cluster of highly shared sequence variants was judged likely to represent a technical artifact of the sequencing pipeline. A few of the identified cytomegalovirus-associated TCR beta chains were confirmed in vitro to be specific for cytomegalovirus antigens. Only TCR beta chains were sequenced in this cohort, and the absence of alpha or paired-chain data limited detectable features. The classifier was reported to diagnose cytomegalovirus status with high specificity and sensitivity in both the original cohort and the validation cohort. The earlier analysis of some 560 of the donors excluded some 16 rarely observed V segments, including chromosome 9 orphons, because counts were too low. In a later analysis, TCR association rates were found to vary across HLA loci, with the most associated TCRs seen for DRB1 alleles and the fewest for HLA-C alleles. Because HLA typing was unavailable for some donors at each locus, only the typed subset was used in association tests. Broadly in line with IMGT annotations, most TCR beta V segments showed up in productive rearrangements about 87% or about 30% of the time in an earlier analysis of around 550 of the donors. At a false discovery rate of 0.05, a later analysis linked some 18,000 TCR beta sequences to specific HLA alleles. A later analysis reported that several top co-occurrence clusters appeared linked to parvovirus B19, influenza, CMV and Epstein-Barr virus. A later genetic analysis reported fewer N-insertions in productive TCRs among donors in an Asian-associated ancestry cluster than the approximately 670-donor mean. Most TCR sequences were observed very rarely across donors, whereas some public TCRs were present in many individuals.

The method behind the library was the immunoSEQ multiplex PCR assay. For the multiplex PCR, a mixture combining 60 forward primers for TCR Vbeta segments and 13 reverse primers for TCR Jbeta segments was used. The CDR3 region of rearranged TCR beta genes was amplified from genomic DNA by a multiplex PCR assay. Amplified TCR beta libraries were sequenced as 87-base-pair reads on the Illumina HiSeq System. Regarding the original processing steps: Across the 670 or so repertoires, a later analysis counted 60 million to 90 million unique TCR beta chains, 9.5 million to 13 million of which were shared by at least two donors. Raw reads were error-corrected and collapsed into unique sequences by a nearest-neighbor algorithm in which closely related sequences were merged to remove PCR and sequencing errors. V, D and J gene segments were assigned by aligning CDR3 sequences to IMGT reference sequences. For a sequence to be retained, a match of at least six nucleotides was required to both a V gene segment and a J gene segment. Rearrangements were called productive when the CDR3 lacked stop codons and stayed in frame with V and J; all others were non-productive. Following IMGT convention, CDR3 was defined as the stretch from the second conserved V-encoded cysteine to the conserved J-encoded phenylalanine. The earlier analysis of more than 450 of the donors excluded sequences that lacked an unambiguous match to a single V gene segment. In an earlier analysis of some 590 of the donors, V segments were called functional above 56.7% productive rearrangements and were called segregating when the between-donor standard deviation exceeded 5%. A statistical classification framework was built for diagnosing cytomegalovirus status from the catalog of TCR beta chain sequences. In a later analysis, V and J genes were assigned by comparing TCR nucleotide sequences against IMGT/GENE-DB human TR gene sequences. The TCRdist pipeline was used in a later analysis to assign CDR3 sequences and most-parsimonious VDJ recombination scenarios. In a later analysis, every TCR beta chain was defined by the combination of its CDR3 amino acid sequence and its V-gene family, and reads without a unique V-gene family were dropped. To address suspected cross-contamination and a sequencing artifact, a later analysis removed approximately 600 highly shared, low-generation-probability nucleotide sequences. A later analysis calculated a clonal expansion index for each public chain from normalized within-repertoire ranks of inferred template counts. In a later analysis, generation probabilities were computed with a VDJ recombination model fitted to out-of-frame rearrangements, and the resulting probabilities were checked against IGoR. In a later analysis, TCR-TCR, TCR-HLA and TCR-CMV co-occurrence was scored with hypergeometric tests, and a repertoire-size bias correction was applied to TCR pairs. To estimate false discovery rates, a later analysis permuted the HLA or CMV assignments 20 times. In a later analysis, co-occurring TCRs were grouped with DBSCAN, and TCRdist sequence similarity was added when clustering was performed within HLA-allele-positive subsets. Repertoires with fewer than 30,000 or more than 120,000 public chains, plus five repertoires with anomalous nucleotide sharing, were excluded from co-occurrence clustering. TCRdb retrieved this table from immuneACCESS and kept in-frame rearrangements only. Not all clones are present; in checked studies, unresolved V genes account for under half, and no reason is known for the remainder. Clonal size and the V and J genes are those of that table, whereas D and trimming came from the DNA. This sample is represented by about 98,000 clones; about 81% of them were singletons. The ten largest clones capture roughly 1.4% of the sample.

Counted from cysteine to phenylalanine, this CDR3 has 16 amino acids. Left in the record is the CDR3 DNA by itself, 48 bases read in frame from the first base. Trimmed from V: 4 bases; trimmed from J: 7 bases; junction bases lacking a gene match: 8. The germline V gene encodes CDR1 MNHEY and CDR2 SMNVEV (reference sequence). Sequencing used PBMCs. The receptor chain draws on TRBV27 and TRBJ1-6; TRBD1 lines up with 9 middle nucleotides. The receptor was isolated from a man in his forties in good health and CMV-seronegative. The DNA is TGTGCCAGCAGTTCCTTGACCGGGACAGGGAATTCACCCCTCCACTTT. It encodes CASSSLTGTGNSPLHF.